The text below deals with one T cell receptor (beta chain). A single record per CDR3 protein comes from TCRdb applying MiXCR to the RT-PCR reads. Of hundreds of thousands of distinct CDR3 sequences listed, 15% to 19% are singletons. The data stem from a study of response to subunit inactivated influenza vaccine. This CDR3 has 18 amino acids. Germline trimming cut 2 bases from V and 4 bases from J; bases unmatched to any gene: 6. The clonotype comes from a man aged 50 or older who received an inactivated influenza vaccine. The gene calls are TRBV7-1 and TRBJ2-1; TRBD2 matches at 15 bases. TRBV7-1 has ORF status, its function being uncertain. The sequencing here drew on PBMCs from blood, taken roughly 13 days after vaccination. The CDR3 protein is CASSSRGLAGGIYNEQFF. The CDR3 DNA reads as TGTGCCAGCAGCTCACGGGGACTAGCGGGAGGAATATACAATGAGCAGTTCTTC.